The 4 T cell receptor beta chains reported below all come from one sample, sequenced in a study of PD-1 blockade in classical Hodgkin lymphoma. Brentuximab vedotin exposure varied, and every patient relapsed after autologous stem cell transplantation. Some clones are missing from TCRdb's copy, which holds only in-frame ones; the method was immunoSEQ multiplex PCR. Seen here are some 40,000 clones, roughly two thirds observed once, and the top ten hold 14%. The material sequenced was peripheral blood mononuclear cells (PBMCs), taken before the second cycle of nivolumab. The source is a human donor with classical Hodgkin lymphoma.

This chain connects TRBV4-3 to TRBJ1-2, with D uncertain. V gave up 4 bases and J gave up 6 bases, with 15 bases separating them. The CDR3 has 14 amino acids. Germline values: CDR1 LGHNA, CDR2 YSLEER. The CDR3 bases are TGCGCCAGCAGCCGAGCATCCGGGCCCGATGGCTACACCTTC. Its translation: CASSRASGPDGYTF.

The chain uses TRBV6-5 and TRBJ2-7; a weak D match, TRBD1 (6 bases). The germline CDR1 and CDR2 sequences are MNHEY and SVGAGI. The CDR3 runs 12 residues. Trimming shortened V by 6 bases and J by 4 bases, and 10 bases separated the two germline ends. The CDR3: CASRNQGYEQYF. The CDR3 DNA reads TGTGCCAGCAGAAACCAGGGGTACGAGCAGTACTTC.

The table lists this clone with a count of one. The junction and the germline gene differ at one end; a read error may be behind it. The J gene is TRBJ2-1, the V gene TRBV29-1; D remains unclear. This CDR3 has 14 amino acids. Germline V gives CDR1 SQVTM, CDR2 ANQGSEA. The CDR3 DNA is TGCAGCGTGGAAGGAGTGAGTCGGTACAATGAGCCGTTCTTC. As protein: CSVEGVSRYNEPFF.

This clone came up a few times. The V call is TRBV27, the J call TRBJ1-2, with D tentatively TRBD1 (5 bases). Trimming cost V 3 bases and J 8 bases, with 10 bases left between them. In germline, CDR1 is MNHEY, CDR2 SMNVEV (reference sequence). This CDR3 region has 12 residues. DNA for the CDR3: TGTGCCAGCAGTTTTCAAGGGGTCGGCTACACCTTC. Translated, it gives CASSFQGVGYTF.